The rows below give T cell receptor beta chains drawn from one sample of a study of breast tumors, draining lymph nodes, adjacent tissues. Via MiXCR, TCRdb re-called the multiplex PCR reads, giving one row per CDR3 protein. The table has around 16,000 distinct CDR3 sequences, 52% seen once. The material sequenced was tumor-adjacent breast tissue. The receptor source for this set is a female donor with breast cancer. Some clones in this sample may be carry-over from other donors' samples. The conserved cysteine and the conserved F or W are not part of the CDR3 here. Each record gives: V gene, clone size, J gene, CDR3 protein. Clone size appears in some rows only: once, few, many, or a class for an expanded clone.

TRBV5-1	.	TRBJ2-7	ASSLTGQGSYEQY
TRBV4-3	.	TRBJ2-1	ASSQDLLNEQF
TRBV7-9	.	TRBJ2-7	ASSPTGSERGEQY
TRBV20-1	.	TRBJ1-6	SALIDNSPLH
TRBV9	many	TRBJ1-1	ASSVGGANQAIAF
TRBV7-9	.	TRBJ2-3	ASSHTGTGTDTQY
TRBV10-3	.	TRBJ2-1	ASQGGNEQF
TRBV14	.	TRBJ1-2	ASSQDRDRANYGYT
TRBV20-1	.	TRBJ2-7	SARGRGSYEQY
TRBV5-1	.	TRBJ2-3	ASMASGHTDTQY
TRBV19	.	TRBJ1-2	ASSNVGQGSGYT
TRBV2	.	TRBJ2-7	ASSEGGRGTYEQY
TRBV14	.	TRBJ1-6	ASSADFYSPLH
TRBV7-9	.	TRBJ1-2	ASSFPGTRQSYSYT
TRBV20-1	many	TRBJ1-1	SARDQTGADTEAF
TRBV6-5	many	TRBJ2-7	ASSHSKPAGEQY
TRBV7-9	.	TRBJ1-3	ASSPDLGGRAGNTIY
TRBV7-9	.	TRBJ1-2	ASSPANKDGYT
TRBV7-2	.	TRBJ2-5	ASSRNPGLASQETQY
TRBV15	many	TRBJ1-4	ATSRVSVSSEKLF
TRBV7-2	large	TRBJ2-1	ASSLTSGRNNEQF
TRBV19	.	TRBJ2-5	ASTDSWSGTGRRETQY
TRBV10-3	large	TRBJ2-1	AISESMGSTTYNEQF
TRBV9	.	TRBJ2-1	ASSEVAGAINEQF
TRBV25-1	.	TRBJ1-2	ASSEYDSNYGYT
TRBV6-6	medium-sized	TRBJ1-2	ASSLRDSSNYGYT
TRBV7-9	.	TRBJ1-2	ASSFVGGPEGYT
TRBV29-1	.	TRBJ2-7	SVVGRGDEQY
TRBV6-2/TRBV6-3	.	TRBJ2-7	ASSYGGTAYEQY
TRBV7-9	.	.	ASSNRQLVVSYEQY
TRBV7-2	.	TRBJ1-5	ASSFRQGPDQPQH
TRBV10-3	.	TRBJ2-5	AISGSVQETQY
TRBV10-3	.	TRBJ1-2	AISEGDSWLGYGYT